The clone carrying this TCR beta chain was observed a handful of times. Its antigen is still unknown. This entry is derived from a study of blood T cells in healthy people across ages. Study-level findings and limits: Comparison with aged donors showed that long-lived donors had more naive CD4+ cells and higher diversity. Roughly linear declines in TCR beta diversity per million T cells occurred with age.

V lost 3 bases to trimming and J lost 4 bases, with 6 bases between them. Germline V CDR1 and CDR2: DFQATT, SNEGSKA (reference sequence). This CDR3 is built from 11 residues. Using a J-beta primer mix together with a sample-barcoded 5' primer, a second PCR was run for roughly 6 to 11 cycles. With 12 random nucleotides, a template-switch adaptor tagged each individual cDNA molecule. MiXCR, run by TCRdb on the 5' RACE reads, gives a single entry per CDR3 protein. The sample carries some 1,800,000 distinct CDR3 sequences, more than 35% recorded once. The sequence derives from a human donor in good health. Sequenced input: blood. V usage is TRBV20-1 and J usage is TRBJ1-2; unclear D gene. CDR3: CSARRAYGYTF. The CDR3 coding sequence is TGCAGTGCTAGGCGCGCCTATGGCTACACCTTC.